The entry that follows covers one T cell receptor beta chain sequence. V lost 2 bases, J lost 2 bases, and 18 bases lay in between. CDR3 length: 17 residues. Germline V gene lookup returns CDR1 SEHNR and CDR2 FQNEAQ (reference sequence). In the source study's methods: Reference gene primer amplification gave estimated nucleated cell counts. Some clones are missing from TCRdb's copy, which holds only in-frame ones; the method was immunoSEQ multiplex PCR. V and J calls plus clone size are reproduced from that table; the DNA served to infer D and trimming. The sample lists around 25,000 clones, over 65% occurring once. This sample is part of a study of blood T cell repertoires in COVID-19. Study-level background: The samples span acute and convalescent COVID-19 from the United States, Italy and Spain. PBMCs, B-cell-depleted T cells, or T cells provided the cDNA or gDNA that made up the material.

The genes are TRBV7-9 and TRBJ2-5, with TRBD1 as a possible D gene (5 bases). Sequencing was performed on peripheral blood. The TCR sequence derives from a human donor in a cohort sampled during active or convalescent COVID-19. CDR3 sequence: CASSLTWQGWVQETQYF. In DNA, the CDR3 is TGTGCCAGCAGCTTAACTTGGCAGGGATGGGTACAAGAGACCCAGTACTTC. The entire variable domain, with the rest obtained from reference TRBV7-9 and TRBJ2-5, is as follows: DTGVSQNPRHKITKRGQNVTFRCDPISEHNRLYWYRQTLGQGPEFLTYFQNEAQLEKSRLLSDRFSAERPKGSFSTLEIQRTEQGDSAMYLCASSLTWQGWVQETQYFGPGTRLLVL.